This TCR beta chain was retrieved from a study of blood T cells in healthy people across ages. Study findings and constraints: As age increased, TCR beta diversity per million T cells fell in a roughly linear fashion. There were more naive CD4+ cells and higher diversity in long-lived donors than in aged donors.

Concerning this clonotype itself: The target antigen is unknown.

Healthy Caucasian individuals from Russia aged about 6 to 100 were enrolled as donors. Germline CDR1 SGHTA, CDR2 FQGNSA. Trimming took 3 bases from V and 6 from J, leaving 15 bases between them. The length of the CDR3 is 15 residues. The use of a sample-barcoded 5' primer and a J-beta primer mix characterized a second PCR of roughly 6 to 11 cycles. MiXCR, run by TCRdb on the 5' RACE reads, gives a single entry per CDR3 protein. The data show over 1,200,000 distinct CDR3 sequences, with 59% seen just once and about 6.3% held by the top ten. V usage is TRBV7-2 and J usage is TRBJ1-5; D is possibly TRBD1 (6 bases). The sequenced sample was blood. This clonotype originated in a man aged 18 to 35 in good health. The DNA for the CDR3 is TGTGCCAGCAGCTTGTCAGGGGAAGGGCTTCAGCCCCAGCATTTT. Translated: CASSLSGEGLQPQHF.